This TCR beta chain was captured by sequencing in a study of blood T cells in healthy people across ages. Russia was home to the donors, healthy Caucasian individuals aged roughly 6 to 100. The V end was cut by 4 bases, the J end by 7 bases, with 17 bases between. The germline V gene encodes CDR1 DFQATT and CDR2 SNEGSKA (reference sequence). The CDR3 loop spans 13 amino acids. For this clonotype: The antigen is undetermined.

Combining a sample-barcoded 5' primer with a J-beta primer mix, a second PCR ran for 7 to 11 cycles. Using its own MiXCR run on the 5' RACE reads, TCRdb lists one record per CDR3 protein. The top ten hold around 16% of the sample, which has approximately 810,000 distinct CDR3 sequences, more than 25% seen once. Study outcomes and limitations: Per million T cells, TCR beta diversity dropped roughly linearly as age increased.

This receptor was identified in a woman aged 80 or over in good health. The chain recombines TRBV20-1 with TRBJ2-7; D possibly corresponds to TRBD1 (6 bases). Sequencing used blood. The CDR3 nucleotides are TGCAGTGCTACTACAGGGACCTACAATGAGCAGTACTTC. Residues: CSATTGTYNEQYF.